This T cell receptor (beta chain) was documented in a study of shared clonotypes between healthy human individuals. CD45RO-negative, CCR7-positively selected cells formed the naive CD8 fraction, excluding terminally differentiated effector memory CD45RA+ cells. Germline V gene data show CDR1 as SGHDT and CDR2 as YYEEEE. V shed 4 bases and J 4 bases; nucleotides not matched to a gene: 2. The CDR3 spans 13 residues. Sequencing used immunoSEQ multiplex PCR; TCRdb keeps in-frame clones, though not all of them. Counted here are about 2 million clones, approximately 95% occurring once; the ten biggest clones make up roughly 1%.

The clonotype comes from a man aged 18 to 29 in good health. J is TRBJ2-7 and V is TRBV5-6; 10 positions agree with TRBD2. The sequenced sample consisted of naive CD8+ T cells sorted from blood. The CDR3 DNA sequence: TGTGCCAGCAGCCGGACTAGCGGTTACGAGCAGTACTTC. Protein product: CASSRTSGYEQYF.